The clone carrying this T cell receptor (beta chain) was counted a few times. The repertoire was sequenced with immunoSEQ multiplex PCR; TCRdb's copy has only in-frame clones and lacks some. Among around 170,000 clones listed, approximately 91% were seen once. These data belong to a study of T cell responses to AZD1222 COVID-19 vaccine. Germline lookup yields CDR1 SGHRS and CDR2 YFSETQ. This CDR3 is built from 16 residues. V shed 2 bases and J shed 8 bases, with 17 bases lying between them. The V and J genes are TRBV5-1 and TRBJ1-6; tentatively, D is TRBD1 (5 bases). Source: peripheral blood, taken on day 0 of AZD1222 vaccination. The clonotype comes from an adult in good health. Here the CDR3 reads CASSLKTAGTDSPLHF. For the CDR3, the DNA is TGCGCCAGCAGCTTAAAGACAGCCGGGACGGATTCACCCCTCCACTTT. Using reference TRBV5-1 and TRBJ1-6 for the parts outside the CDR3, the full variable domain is KAGVTQTPRYLIKTRGQQVTLSCSPISGHRSVSWYQQTPGQGLQFLFEYFSETQRNKGNFPGRFSGRQFSNSRSEMNVSTLELGDSALYLCASSLKTAGTDSPLHFGNGTRLTVT.